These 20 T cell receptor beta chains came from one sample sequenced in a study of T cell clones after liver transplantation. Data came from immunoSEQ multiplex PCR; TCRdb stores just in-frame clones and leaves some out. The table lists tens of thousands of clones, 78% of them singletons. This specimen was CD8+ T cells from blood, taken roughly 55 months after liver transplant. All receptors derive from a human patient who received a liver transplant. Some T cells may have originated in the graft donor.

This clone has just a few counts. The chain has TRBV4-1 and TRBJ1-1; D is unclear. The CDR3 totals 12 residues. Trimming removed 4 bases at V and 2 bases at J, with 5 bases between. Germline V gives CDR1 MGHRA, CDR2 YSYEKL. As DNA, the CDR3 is TGCGCCAGCAGCCTGGGAAACACTGAAGCTTTCTTT. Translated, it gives CASSLGNTEAFF.

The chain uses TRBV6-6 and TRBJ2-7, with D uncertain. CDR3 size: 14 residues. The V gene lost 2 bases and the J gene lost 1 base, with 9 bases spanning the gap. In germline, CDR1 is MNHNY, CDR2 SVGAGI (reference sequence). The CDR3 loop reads CASSYAQLSYEQYF. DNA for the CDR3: TGTGCCAGCAGTTACGCCCAGCTTTCCTACGAGCAGTACTTC.

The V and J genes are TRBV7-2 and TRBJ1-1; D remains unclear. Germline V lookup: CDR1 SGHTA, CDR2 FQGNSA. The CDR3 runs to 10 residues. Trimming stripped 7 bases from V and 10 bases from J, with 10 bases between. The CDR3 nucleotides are TGTGCCAGCACCCTCAAGGTAGCTTTCTTT. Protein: CASTLKVAFF.

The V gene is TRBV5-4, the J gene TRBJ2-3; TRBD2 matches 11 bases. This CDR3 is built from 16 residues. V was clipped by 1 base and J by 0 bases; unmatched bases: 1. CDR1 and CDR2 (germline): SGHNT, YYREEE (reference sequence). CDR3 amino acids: CASSLTSGGSTDTQYF. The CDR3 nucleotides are TGTGCCAGCAGCTTGACTAGCGGGGGAAGCACAGATACGCAGTATTTT.

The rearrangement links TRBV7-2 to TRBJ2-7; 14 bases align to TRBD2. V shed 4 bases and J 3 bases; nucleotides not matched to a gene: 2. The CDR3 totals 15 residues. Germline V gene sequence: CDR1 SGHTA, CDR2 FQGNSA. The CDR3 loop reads CASSSGLAGGYEQYF. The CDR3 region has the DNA TGTGCCAGCAGCTCTGGACTAGCGGGGGGCTACGAGCAGTACTTC.

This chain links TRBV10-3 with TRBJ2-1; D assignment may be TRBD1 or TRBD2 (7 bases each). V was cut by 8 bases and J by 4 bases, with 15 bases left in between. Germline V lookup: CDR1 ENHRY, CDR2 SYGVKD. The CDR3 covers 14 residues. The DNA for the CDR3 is TGTGCCATCCAGGGGGGGGCCCCATACAATGAGCAGTTCTTC. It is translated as CAIQGGAPYNEQFF.

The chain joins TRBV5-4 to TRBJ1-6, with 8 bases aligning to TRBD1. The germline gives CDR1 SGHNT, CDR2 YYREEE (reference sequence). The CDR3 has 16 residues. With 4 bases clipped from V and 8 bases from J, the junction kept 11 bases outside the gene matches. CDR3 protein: CASSPDRATEDSPLHF. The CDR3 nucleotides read TGTGCCAGCAGCCCGGACAGGGCTACTGAGGATTCACCCCTCCACTTT.

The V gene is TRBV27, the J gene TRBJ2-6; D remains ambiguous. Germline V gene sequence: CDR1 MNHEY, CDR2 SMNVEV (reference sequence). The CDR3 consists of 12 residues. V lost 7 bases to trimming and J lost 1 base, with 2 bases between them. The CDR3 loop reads CASTSGANVLTF. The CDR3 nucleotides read TGTGCCAGCACTTCTGGGGCCAACGTCCTGACTTTC.

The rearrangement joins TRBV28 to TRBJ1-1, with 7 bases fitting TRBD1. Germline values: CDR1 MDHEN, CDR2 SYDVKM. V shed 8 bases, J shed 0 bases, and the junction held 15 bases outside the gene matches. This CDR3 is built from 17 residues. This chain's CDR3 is CASGGDSSRPMNTEAFF. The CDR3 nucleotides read TGTGCCAGCGGGGGGGACAGCTCTCGCCCCATGAACACTGAAGCTTTCTTT.

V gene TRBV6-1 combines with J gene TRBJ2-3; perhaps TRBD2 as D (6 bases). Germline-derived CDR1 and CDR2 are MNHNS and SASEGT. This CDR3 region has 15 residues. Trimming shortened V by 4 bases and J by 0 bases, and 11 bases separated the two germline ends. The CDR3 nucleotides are TGTGCCAGCAGTGGACCGGGGGTGAGCACAGATACGCAGTATTTT. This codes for CASSGPGVSTDTQYF.

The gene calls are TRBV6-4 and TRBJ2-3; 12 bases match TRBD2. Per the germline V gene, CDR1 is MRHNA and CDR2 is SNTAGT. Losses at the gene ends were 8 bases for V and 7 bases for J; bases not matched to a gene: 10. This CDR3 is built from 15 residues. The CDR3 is CASLPGLAGSNTQYF. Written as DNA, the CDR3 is TGTGCCAGCCTTCCAGGACTAGCGGGGTCTAATACGCAGTATTTT.

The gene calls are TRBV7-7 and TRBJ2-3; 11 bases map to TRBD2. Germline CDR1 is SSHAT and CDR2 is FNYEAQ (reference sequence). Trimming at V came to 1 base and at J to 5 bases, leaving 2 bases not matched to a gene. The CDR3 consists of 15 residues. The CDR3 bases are TGTGCCAGCAGCTTAGGCCTAGCGGGGGGAGATACGCAGTATTTT. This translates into CASSLGLAGGDTQYF.

CDR3 nucleotides: TGCGCCAGCAGCTTAACGGACAGAGCGTCCACCGGGGAGCTGTTTTTT. As protein: CASSLTDRASTGELFF. The genes are TRBV5-1 and TRBJ2-2, with a tentative D call TRBD1 (6 bases). Trimming took 2 bases from V and 4 from J, leaving 15 bases between them. The CDR3 is 16 amino acids. The germline gives CDR1 SGHRS, CDR2 YFSETQ.

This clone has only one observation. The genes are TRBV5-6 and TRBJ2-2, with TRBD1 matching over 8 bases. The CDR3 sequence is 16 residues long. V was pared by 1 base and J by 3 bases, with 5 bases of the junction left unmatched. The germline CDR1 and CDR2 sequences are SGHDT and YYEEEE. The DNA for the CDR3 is TGTGCCAGCAGCTTGAATCAGGGGGCGTACACCGGGGAGCTGTTTTTT. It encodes CASSLNQGAYTGELFF. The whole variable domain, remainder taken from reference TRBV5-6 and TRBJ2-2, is DAGVTQSPTHLIKTRGQQVTLRCSPKSGHDTVSWYQQALGQGPQFIFQYYEEEERQRGNFPDRFSGHQFPNYSSELNVNALLLGDSALYLCASSLNQGAYTGELFFGEGSRLTVL.

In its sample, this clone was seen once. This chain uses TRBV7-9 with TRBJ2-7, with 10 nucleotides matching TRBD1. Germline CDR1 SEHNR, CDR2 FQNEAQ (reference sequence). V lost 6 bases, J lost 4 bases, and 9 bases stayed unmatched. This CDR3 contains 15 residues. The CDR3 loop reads CASRPRQGAAYEQYF. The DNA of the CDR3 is TGTGCCAGCAGACCCCGACAGGGGGCCGCTTACGAGCAGTACTTC.

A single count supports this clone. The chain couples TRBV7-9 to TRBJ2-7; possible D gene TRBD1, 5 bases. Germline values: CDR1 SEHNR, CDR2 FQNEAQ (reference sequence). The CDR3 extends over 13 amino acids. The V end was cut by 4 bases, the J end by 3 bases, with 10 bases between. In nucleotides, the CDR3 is TGTGCCAGCAGCTCCCAGGGTAACTACGAGCAGTACTTC. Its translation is CASSSQGNYEQYF.

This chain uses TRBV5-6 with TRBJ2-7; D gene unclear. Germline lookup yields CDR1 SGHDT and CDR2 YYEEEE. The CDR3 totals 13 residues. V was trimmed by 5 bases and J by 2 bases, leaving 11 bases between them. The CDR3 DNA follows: TGTGCCAGCAGTGTGGGGTTACCCTACGAGCAGTACTTC. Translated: CASSVGLPYEQYF. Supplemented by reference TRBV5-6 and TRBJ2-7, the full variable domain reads DAGVTQSPTHLIKTRGQQVTLRCSPKSGHDTVSWYQQALGQGPQFIFQYYEEEERQRGNFPDRFSGHQFPNYSSELNVNALLLGDSALYLCASSVGLPYEQYFGPGTRLTVT.

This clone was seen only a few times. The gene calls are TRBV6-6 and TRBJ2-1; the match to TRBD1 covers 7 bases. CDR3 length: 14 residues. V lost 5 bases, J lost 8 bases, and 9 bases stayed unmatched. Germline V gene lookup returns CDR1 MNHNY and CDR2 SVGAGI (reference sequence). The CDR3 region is CASSTTGSVDEQFF. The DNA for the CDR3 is TGTGCCAGCAGTACGACAGGGTCGGTGGATGAGCAGTTCTTC.

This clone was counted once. The CDR3 region is CASSGWSGAYEQYF. CDR3 DNA sequence: TGTGCCAGCAGCGGCTGGAGCGGGGCCTACGAGCAGTACTTC. The V call is TRBV7-9, the J call TRBJ2-7; the match to TRBD2 covers 7 bases. Germline lookup yields CDR1 SEHNR and CDR2 FQNEAQ (reference sequence). The junction had 6 bases not matched to a gene; V was cut back by 5 bases and J by 2 bases. This CDR3 is 14 amino acids long.

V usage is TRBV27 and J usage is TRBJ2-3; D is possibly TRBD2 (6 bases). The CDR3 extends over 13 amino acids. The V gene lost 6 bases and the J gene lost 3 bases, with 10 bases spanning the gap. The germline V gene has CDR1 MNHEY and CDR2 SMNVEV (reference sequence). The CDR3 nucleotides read TGTGCCAGCAGCCTAGGGAGGACAGATACGCAGTATTTT. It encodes CASSLGRTDTQYF.